This is a list of T cell receptor beta chains from one sample in a study of identical twins. TCRdb called the 5' RACE reads again in MiXCR, with one record for every CDR3 protein. The sample has about 720,000 distinct CDR3 sequences, roughly 8% seen once. This sample also belongs to another study, concerning yellow fever vaccine responses in identical twins.

What was sequenced was PBMCs. These receptors were collected from a woman younger than 35 in good health. CDR3s include the opening cysteine and the closing phenylalanine or tryptophan. Fields, in order: V gene, D gene, CDR3 protein. D genes are given only for firm matches.

TRBV4-1	NA	CASSQVAVSYEQYF
TRBV7-8	NA	CASSLAALQEFF
TRBV5-6	NA	CASSFRDTLYEQYF
TRBV5-1	TRBD2	CASSTGLATNTGELFF
TRBV29-1	NA	CSAKGGTGFSYEQYF
TRBV15	NA	CATSRADPLGTQYF
TRBV9	NA	CASSVVAEQGEQFF
TRBV4-2	NA	CASSPRTDAEKLFF
TRBV7-9	TRBD2	CASSSTSGSWAYNEQFF
TRBV18	TRBD2	CASSPRLASGANEQFF
TRBV24-1	NA	CATSVGVLQTDTQYF
TRBV7-2	NA	CASSLVGPRGTDTQYF
TRBV4-3	NA	CASSQDNQVFSAQYF
TRBV7-2	NA	CASSLNQGPSYGYTF
TRBV5-1	TRBD1	CASSSDRAYSGANVLTF
TRBV20-1	TRBD2	CSARRGGGALETQYF
TRBV27	NA	CASNARSPGNYEQYF
TRBV7-2	NA	CASSLAQGPYYEQYF
TRBV5-1	NA	CASSFGTSLEQYF
TRBV19	TRBD2	CASSIRASGGKTDTQYF
TRBV6-1	TRBD1	CASSQGQGETDTQYF
TRBV5-6	NA	CASSPTVLVSYEQYF
TRBV11-3	NA	CASSITSNNEQFF
TRBV5-5	TRBD2	CASSLGTSGSTYEQYF
TRBV5-1	TRBD1	CASSVGQGAQAPLHF
TRBV9	NA	CASSVGMNTGELFF
TRBV7-2	TRBD2	CASSLSGTSGGNEQFF
TRBV4-3	TRBD1	CASSQDGPGGETQYF
TRBV5-1	TRBD2	CASSLIPSGVSYEQYF
TRBV27	TRBD1	CASSAQGARGYEQYF
TRBV7-9	NA	CASSGTGTTNSYEQYF
TRBV3-1	TRBD1	CASSLEPGQGHEQYF
TRBV7-9	NA	CASSLAGRAHSYEQYF
TRBV3-1	NA	CASSLRSEQYF
TRBV25-1	NA	CASSDQGLSYEQYF
TRBV5-5	NA	CASSLQVGHYYEQYF
TRBV9	TRBD2	CASSVGLAGGLFNEQFF
TRBV28	TRBD1	CASSPPGTGRGGTEAFF
TRBV11-2	TRBD2	CASSPLLAGGPYEQYF
TRBV12-3/TRBV12-4	TRBD2	CASTEGLAGADEQFF